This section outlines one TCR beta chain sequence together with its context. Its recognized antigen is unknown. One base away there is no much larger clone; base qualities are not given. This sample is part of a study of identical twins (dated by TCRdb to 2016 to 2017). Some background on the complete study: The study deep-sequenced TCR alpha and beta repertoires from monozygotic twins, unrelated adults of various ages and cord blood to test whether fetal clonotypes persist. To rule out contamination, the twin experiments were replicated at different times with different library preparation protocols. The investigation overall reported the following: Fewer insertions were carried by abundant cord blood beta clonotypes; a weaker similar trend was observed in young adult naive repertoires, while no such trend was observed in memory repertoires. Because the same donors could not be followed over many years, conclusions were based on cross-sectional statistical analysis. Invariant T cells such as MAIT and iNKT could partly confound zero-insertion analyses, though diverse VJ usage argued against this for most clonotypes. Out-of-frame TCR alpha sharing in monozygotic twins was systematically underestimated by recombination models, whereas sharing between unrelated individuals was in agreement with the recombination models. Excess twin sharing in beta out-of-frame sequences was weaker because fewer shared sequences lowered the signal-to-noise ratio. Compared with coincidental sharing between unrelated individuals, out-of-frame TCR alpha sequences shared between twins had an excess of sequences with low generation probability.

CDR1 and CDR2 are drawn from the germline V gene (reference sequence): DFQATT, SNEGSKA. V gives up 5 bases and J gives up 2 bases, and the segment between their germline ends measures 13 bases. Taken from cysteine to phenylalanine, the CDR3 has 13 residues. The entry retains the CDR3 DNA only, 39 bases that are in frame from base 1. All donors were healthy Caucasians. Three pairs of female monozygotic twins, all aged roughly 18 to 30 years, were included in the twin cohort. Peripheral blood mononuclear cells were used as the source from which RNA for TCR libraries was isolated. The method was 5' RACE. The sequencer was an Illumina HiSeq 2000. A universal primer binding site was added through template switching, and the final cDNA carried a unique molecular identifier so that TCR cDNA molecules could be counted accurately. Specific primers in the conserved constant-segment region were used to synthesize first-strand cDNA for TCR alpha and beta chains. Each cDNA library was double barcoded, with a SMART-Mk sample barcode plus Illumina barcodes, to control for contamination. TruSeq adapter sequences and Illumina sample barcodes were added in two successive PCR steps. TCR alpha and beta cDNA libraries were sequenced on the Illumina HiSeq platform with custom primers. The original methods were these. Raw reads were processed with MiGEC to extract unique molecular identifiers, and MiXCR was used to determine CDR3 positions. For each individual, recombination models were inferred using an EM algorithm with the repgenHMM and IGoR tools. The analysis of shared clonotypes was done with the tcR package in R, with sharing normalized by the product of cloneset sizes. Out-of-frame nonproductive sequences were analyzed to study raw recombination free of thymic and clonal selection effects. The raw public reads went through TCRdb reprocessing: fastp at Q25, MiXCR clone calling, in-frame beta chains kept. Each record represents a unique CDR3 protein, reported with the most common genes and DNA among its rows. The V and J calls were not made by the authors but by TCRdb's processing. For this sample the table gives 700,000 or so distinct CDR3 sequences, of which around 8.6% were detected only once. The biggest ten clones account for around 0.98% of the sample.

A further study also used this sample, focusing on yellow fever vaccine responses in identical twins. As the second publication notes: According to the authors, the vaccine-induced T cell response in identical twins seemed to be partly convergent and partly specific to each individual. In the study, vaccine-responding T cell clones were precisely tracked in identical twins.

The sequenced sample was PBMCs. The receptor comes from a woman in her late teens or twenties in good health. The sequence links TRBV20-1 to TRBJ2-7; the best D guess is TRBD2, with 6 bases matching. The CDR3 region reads CSARVEGTYEQYF. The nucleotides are TGCAGTGCTCGGGTGGAGGGAACCTACGAGCAGTACTTC.